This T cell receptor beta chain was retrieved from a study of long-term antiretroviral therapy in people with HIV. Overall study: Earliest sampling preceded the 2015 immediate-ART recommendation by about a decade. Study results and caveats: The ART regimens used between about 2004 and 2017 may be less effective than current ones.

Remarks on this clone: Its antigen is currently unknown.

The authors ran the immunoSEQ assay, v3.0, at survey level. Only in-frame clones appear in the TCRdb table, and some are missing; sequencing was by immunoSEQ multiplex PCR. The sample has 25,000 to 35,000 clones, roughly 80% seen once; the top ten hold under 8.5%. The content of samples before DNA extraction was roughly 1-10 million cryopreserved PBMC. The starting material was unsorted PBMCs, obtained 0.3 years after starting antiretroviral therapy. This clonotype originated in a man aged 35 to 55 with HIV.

Written as DNA, the CDR3 is TGTGCCAGCAGCCCCCCCGCGGCAGGGAAACATCAGCCCCAGCATTTT. The encoded protein is CASSPPAAGKHQPQHF. This chain joins TRBV6-6 and TRBJ1-5; tentative D call: TRBD1 (5 bases). Trimming removed 6 bases at V and 5 bases at J, with 20 bases between. Germline V gene lookup returns CDR1 MNHNY and CDR2 SVGAGI (reference sequence). The CDR3 length is 16 residues.